Sequencing of this TCR beta chain was carried out in a study of OX40 agonist ivuxolimab in advanced cancers. Turning to the overall study: Ivuxolimab was a fully human IgG2 agonistic monoclonal antibody targeting the costimulatory receptor OX40 (CD134). Intravenous ivuxolimab was administered to patients every 2 weeks at six dose levels: 0.01, 0.1, 0.3, 1.5, 3 and 10 mg/kg. Among the 50 to 55 dose-escalation patients, some 19 had hepatocellular carcinoma, 15 or so melanoma, 9 renal cell carcinoma and 9 head and neck cancer. In the dose-escalation cohort, about four fifths of patients were male, and the mean age was approximately 60 years with a range of about 23 to 79. Prior anti-PD-1, anti-PD-L1 or anti-CTLA-4 therapy was permitted, and approximately 41% of dose-escalation patients had received checkpoint inhibitors. Partial responses were achieved by three dose-escalation patients, of whom one had hepatocellular carcinoma and two had cutaneous melanoma. The purpose of peripheral TCRbeta sequencing was to test whether ivuxolimab changed TCR sequence diversity and led to clonal T-cell expansion. The monotherapy dose-escalation portion (N of about 50 patients) of the phase I ivuxolimab trial is reported in the paper. Findings and caveats that apply to the study as a whole: Antigen specificity was not determined for the clonally expanded peripheral T cells. Clonal expansion of both CD4+ and CD8+ blood T cells was observed from baseline to week 6 at doses 0.1 to 3.0 mg/kg. In the 0.1-3.0 mg/kg groups, partial responders were among the patients with the lowest normalized peripheral clonal expansion, particularly in CD8+ T cells. Low levels of normalized T-cell clonal expansion were also seen in some patients who did not respond. On average, CD8+ T cells showed more expanded clones than CD4+ T cells after ivuxolimab.

Patients with a history of autoimmune disease or receiving systemic immunosuppression were excluded from the trial. Peripheral blood for TCR sequencing was collected from all dose cohorts at baseline, on cycle 4 day 1, and on cycle 7 day 1. Samples were obtained from an open-label, multicenter, first-in-human phase I dose-escalation trial of ivuxolimab. Adults with locally advanced or metastatic melanoma, renal cell, hepatocellular, or head and neck squamous cell carcinoma were enrolled in the trial. Before TCR sequencing, CD4+ T cells and CD8+ T cells were sorted from peripheral blood as separate populations. From cysteine to phenylalanine, the CDR3 is 14 amino acids long. Only the CDR3 part of the read is kept: 42 bases, read in frame from the first base. Cut back by 5 bases and 4 bases, the V and J ends lie 12 bases apart. The germline V gene provides CDR1 SGHTA and CDR2 FQGTGA. Remarks on this clone: Its specific antigen is unknown. The sample holds no much larger clone one base away, and base qualities are not on file.

Genomic DNA was extracted from sorted cells for sequencing of the TCRbeta CDR3 region. The immunoSEQ Assay was used for sequencing of TCRbeta CDR3 regions. TCRdb carries this immuneACCESS record with in-frame sequences only. Its versions omit some clonotypes, under half of them owing to an unresolved V gene in the studies checked, with the rest unexplained. In all, the sample holds roughly 110,000 clones, and approximately 90% of those were seen once. Around 0.5% of the sample rests with the top ten. The V and J segments used are TRBV7-3 and TRBJ1-3, with the identity of the D gene unclear. The sequences come from CD4+ or CD8+ T cells sorted from blood, collected in a trial of the OX40 agonist ivuxolimab. This receptor was taken from an adult with an advanced solid tumor such as melanoma, head and neck, liver or kidney cancer. The bases are TGTGCCAGCAGCCTATCCGGGTGGGGAAACACCATATATTTT. Protein translation: CASSLSGWGNTIYF.